This T cell receptor beta chain was recovered during a study of Ad26.COV2.S vaccination and SARS-CoV-2 variants. Study-level information: Once or twice, 56 days apart, Ad26.COV2.S was delivered intramuscularly.

The protocol was immunoSEQ multiplex PCR, while the TCRdb copy is restricted to in-frame clones and leaves out a portion. The repertoire holds 380,000 or so clones, with around nine tenths as singletons. The CDR3 spans 14 residues. CDR1 is LNHDA, CDR2 SQIVND, per germline (reference sequence). V gave up 5 bases and J gave up 5 bases, with 12 bases separating them. Treatment: about 20 received Ad26.COV2.S at low or high dose, single or two shots; about 5 received placebo; per-sample allocation not given. The study sampled participants on day 63 after the first vaccine or placebo injection. The individual, an adult aged 18-55 years, was a donor in Boston. Its platform was an Ad26 vector, and its expressed antigen was Wuhan-strain SARS-CoV-2 spike. This clone was detected once.

The V and J genes are TRBV19 and TRBJ1-4; D uncertain. This TCR was recovered from a person between 18 and 65 years old who received the Ad26.COV2.S COVID-19 vaccine or a placebo. The material was peripheral blood, obtained in a trial of Ad26.COV2.S vaccine versus placebo. CDR3 sequence (DNA): TGTGCCAGTAGTCCCCCCGGAAGCAATGAAAAACTGTTTTTT. Amino acids: CASSPPGSNEKLFF.